The T cell receptor beta chain described here comes from a study of T-cell memory formation after mild COVID-19. Findings of the study overall: Among clones peaking at day 37 in the second wave, SARS-CoV-2 specificity remained unconfirmed.

The CDR3 runs to 16 residues. The junction had 9 bases not matched to a gene; V was cut back by 8 bases and J by 2 bases. The germline CDR1 and CDR2 sequences are MDHEN and SYDVKM. This clonotype occurred a few times. As yet, its antigen is unknown. TCRdb re-derived calls from the 5' RACE reads in MiXCR, one entry per CDR3 protein. Among about 340,000 distinct CDR3 sequences, 13% to 15% were seen once, and the ten largest hold about 22%. This receptor was obtained from a man between 18 and 29 years old who had mild COVID-19 (a few samples of this study predate the infection). Cell type and time point are not known. The chain joins TRBV28 to TRBJ1-2, with 12 bases that match TRBD1. The sample consisted of PBMCs or a T cell subset sorted from them (not recorded which). CDR3 coding DNA: TGTGCCAGCGGCGTGGGGACAGGGGGCCACAACTATGGCTACACCTTC. Translated: CASGVGTGGHNYGYTF.